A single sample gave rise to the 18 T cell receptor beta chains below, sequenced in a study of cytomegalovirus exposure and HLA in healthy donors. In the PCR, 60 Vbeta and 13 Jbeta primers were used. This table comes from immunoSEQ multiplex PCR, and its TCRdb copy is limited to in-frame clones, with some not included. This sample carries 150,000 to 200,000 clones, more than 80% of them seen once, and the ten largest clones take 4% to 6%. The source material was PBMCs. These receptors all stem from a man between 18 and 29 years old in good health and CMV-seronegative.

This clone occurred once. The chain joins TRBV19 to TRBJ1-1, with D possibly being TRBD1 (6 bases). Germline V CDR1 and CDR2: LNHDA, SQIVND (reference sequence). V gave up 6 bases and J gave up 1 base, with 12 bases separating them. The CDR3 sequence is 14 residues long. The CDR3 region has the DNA TGTGCCAGTAGGCAAGTACAGGGGAACACTGAAGCTTTCTTT. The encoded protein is CASRQVQGNTEAFF.

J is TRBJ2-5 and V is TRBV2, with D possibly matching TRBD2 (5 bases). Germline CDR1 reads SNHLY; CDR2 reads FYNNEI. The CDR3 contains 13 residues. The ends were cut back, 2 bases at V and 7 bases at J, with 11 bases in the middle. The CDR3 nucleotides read TGTGCCAGCAGTGAAACGGCTCGGGGGACCCAGTACTTC. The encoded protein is CASSETARGTQYF.

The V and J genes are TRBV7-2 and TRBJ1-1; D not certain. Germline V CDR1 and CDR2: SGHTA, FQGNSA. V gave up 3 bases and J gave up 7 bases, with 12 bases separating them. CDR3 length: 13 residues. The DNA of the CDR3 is TGTGCCAGCAGCTTGAGGGAGGAGGGTGAAGCTTTCTTT. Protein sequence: CASSLREEGEAFF.

The CDR3 here is CANAGGNYGYTF. The CDR3 bases are TGTGCCAACGCGGGGGGGAACTATGGCTACACCTTC. The chain couples TRBV2 to TRBJ1-2; tentatively, D is TRBD1 (5 bases). The germline gives CDR1 SNHLY, CDR2 FYNNEI. Trimming shortened V by 10 bases and J by 2 bases, and 11 bases separated the two germline ends. The CDR3 extends over 12 amino acids.

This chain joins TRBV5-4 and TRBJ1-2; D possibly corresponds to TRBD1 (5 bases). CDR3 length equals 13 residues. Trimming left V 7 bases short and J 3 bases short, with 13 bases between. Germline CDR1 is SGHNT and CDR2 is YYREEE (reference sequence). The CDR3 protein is CASFRGGDYGYTF. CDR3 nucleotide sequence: TGTGCCAGCTTTCGTGGGGGGGACTATGGCTACACCTTC. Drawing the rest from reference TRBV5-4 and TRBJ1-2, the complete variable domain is ETGVTQSPTHLIKTRGQQVTLRCSSQSGHNTVSWYQQALGQGPQFIFQYYREEENGRGNFPPRFSGLQFPNYSSELNVNALELDDSALYLCASFRGGDYGYTFGSGTRLTVV.

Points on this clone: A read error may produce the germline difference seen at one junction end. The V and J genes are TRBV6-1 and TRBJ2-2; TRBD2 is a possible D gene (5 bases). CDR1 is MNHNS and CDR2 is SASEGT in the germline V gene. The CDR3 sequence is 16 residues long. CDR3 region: CASSDERTRNAGELFF. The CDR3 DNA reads TGTGCCAGCAGTGACGAGCGGACTCGGAACGCCGGGGAGCTGTTTTTT.

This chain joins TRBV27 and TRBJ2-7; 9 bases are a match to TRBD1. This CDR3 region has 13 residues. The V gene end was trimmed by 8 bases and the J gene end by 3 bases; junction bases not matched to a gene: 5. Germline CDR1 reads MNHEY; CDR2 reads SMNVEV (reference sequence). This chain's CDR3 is CASPRDRVYEQYF. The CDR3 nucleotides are TGTGCCAGCCCCCGGGACAGGGTCTACGAGCAGTACTTC.

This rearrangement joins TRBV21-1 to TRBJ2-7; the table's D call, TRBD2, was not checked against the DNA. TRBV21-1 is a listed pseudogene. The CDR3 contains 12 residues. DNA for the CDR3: TGTGCCAGCAGCAACCTCTCCTACGAGCAGTACTTC. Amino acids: CASSNLSYEQYF.

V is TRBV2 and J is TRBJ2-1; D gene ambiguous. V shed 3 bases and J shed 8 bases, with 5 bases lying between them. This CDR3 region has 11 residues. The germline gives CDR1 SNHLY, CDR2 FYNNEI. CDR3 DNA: TGTGCCAGCAGTGAGAGAGATGAGCAGTTCTTC. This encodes CASSERDEQFF.

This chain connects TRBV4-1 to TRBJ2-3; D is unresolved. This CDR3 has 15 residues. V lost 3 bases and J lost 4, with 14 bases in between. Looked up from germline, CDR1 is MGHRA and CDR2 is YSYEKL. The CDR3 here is CASSQIPGDADTQYF. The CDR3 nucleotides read TGCGCCAGCAGCCAGATCCCCGGAGACGCAGATACGCAGTATTTT.

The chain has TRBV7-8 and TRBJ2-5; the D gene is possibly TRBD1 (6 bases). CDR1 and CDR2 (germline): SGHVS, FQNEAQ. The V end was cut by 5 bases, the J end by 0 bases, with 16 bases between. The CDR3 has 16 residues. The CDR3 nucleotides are TGTGCCAGCAGCGTACAGGGAGAAGCGTACCAAGAGACCCAGTACTTC. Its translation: CASSVQGEAYQETQYF.

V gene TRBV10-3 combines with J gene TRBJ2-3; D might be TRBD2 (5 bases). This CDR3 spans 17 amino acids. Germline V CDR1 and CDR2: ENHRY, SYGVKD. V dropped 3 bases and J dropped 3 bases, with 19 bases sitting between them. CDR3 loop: CAISEMGKGSATDTQYF. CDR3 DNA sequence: TGTGCCATCAGTGAAATGGGAAAGGGTAGCGCGACAGATACGCAGTATTTT.

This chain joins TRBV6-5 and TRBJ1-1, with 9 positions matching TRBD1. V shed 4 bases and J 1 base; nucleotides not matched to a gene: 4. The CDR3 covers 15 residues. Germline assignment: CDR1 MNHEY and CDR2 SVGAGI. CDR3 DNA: TGTGCCAGCAGTTTTCGGACAGGGGCGAACACTGAAGCTTTCTTT. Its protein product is CASSFRTGANTEAFF.

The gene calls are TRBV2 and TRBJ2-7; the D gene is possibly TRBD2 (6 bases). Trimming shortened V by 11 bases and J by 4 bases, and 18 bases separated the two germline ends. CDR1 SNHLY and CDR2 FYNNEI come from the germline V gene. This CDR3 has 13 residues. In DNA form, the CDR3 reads TGTGCCTCGTCAAGGGGAGGCGGGTACGAGCAGTACTTC. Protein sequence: CASSRGGGYEQYF. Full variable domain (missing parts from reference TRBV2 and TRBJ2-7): EPEVTQTPSHQVTQMGQEVILRCVPISNHLYFYWYRQILGQKVEFLVSFYNNEISEKSEIFDDQFSVERPDGSNFTLKIRSTKLEDSAMYFCASSRGGGYEQYFGPGTRLTVT.

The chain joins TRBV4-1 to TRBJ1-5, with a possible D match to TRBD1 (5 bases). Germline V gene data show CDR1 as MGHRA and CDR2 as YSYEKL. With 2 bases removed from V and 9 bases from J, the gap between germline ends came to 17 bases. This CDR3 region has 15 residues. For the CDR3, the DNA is TGCGCCAGCAGCCAACTCGGGGGGGTGGGAGCGCCCCAGCATTTT. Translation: CASSQLGGVGAPQHF.

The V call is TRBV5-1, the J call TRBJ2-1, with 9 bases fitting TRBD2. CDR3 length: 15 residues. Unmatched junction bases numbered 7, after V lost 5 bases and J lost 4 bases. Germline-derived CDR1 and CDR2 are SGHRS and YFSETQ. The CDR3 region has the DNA TGCGCCAGCAGGATGAGCGGGGGGATATACAATGAGCAGTTCTTC. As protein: CASRMSGGIYNEQFF.

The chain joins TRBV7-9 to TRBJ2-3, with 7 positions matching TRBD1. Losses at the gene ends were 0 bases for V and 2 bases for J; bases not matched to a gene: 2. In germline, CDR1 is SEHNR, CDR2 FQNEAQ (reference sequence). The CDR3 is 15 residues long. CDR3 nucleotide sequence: TGTGCCAGCAGCTTAGCGGGACAGTTCACAGATACGCAGTATTTT. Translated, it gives CASSLAGQFTDTQYF.

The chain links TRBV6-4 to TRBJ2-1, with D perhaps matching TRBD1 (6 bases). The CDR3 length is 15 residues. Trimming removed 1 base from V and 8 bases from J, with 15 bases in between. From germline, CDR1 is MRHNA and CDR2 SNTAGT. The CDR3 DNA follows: TGTGCCAGCAGTGACTATCCCCTCAGGGGCCATGAGCAGTTCTTC. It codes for CASSDYPLRGHEQFF.